One T cell receptor (beta chain) is described in this entry. Antigen specificity is unknown. Libraries were prepared by immunoSEQ multiplex PCR; TCRdb keeps only in-frame clonotypes and omits some of them. This repertoire shows 300,000 to 400,000 clones, roughly 90% found once; its top ten account for 6.4%. Indicated treatment: roughly 20 received Ad26.COV2.S at low or high dose, single or two shots; about 5 received placebo; per-sample allocation not given. Samples were taken on day 63 after the first vaccine or placebo injection. Recruitment in Boston yielded a donor of adult age, 18-55 years. The data are from a study of Ad26.COV2.S vaccination and SARS-CoV-2 variants. Study observations and caveats: The analyses of TCR breadth and depth may have understated the size of total T cell responses. Similar non-spike TCR breadth was seen in vaccine and placebo recipients.

Trimming removed 5 bases from V and 0 bases from J, with 10 bases in between. The CDR3 totals 15 residues. Germline V gene data show CDR1 as SGHTA and CDR2 as FQGNSA. The source is a person between 18 and 59 years old who received the Ad26.COV2.S COVID-19 vaccine or a placebo. J is TRBJ1-4 and V is TRBV7-2; D not certain. The material was peripheral blood, obtained in a trial of Ad26.COV2.S vaccine versus placebo. In DNA form, the CDR3 reads TGTGCCAGCAGCGCCCTCGGCGCAACTAATGAAAAACTGTTTTTT. Translation: CASSALGATNEKLFF.